This T cell receptor (beta chain) was obtained from a study of siplizumab effects on memory and regulatory T cells. General study findings and limits: There appeared to be greater diversity in naive T cells than in memory cells, and naive T cells seemed major contributors to the alloresponse. Roughly 75-96% of proliferating CD4+ or CD8+ clones lacked a naive or memory phenotype that could be assigned.

The protocol was immunoSEQ multiplex PCR, while the TCRdb copy is restricted to in-frame clones and leaves out a portion. The table has 65,000 to 90,000 clones, 90% to 95% seen once. In the case of this clone: Its antigen remains unidentified.

Germline assignment: CDR1 MNHEY and CDR2 SMNVEV (reference sequence). The ends were cut back, 0 bases at V and 5 bases at J, with 13 bases in the middle. The CDR3 runs to 15 residues. The chain employs TRBV27 and TRBJ2-5; D might be TRBD2 (5 bases). The TCR sequence derives from a human donor in good health. Sequenced material: CD8+ T cells sorted from blood. CDR3 residues: CASSLSSSRLETQYF. The DNA of the CDR3 is TGTGCCAGCAGTTTATCTTCTAGCAGGCTGGAGACCCAGTACTTC.